This TCR beta chain was captured by sequencing in a study of shared clonotypes between healthy human individuals. Deep-level settings were used for running the assay. The protocol was immunoSEQ multiplex PCR, while the TCRdb copy is restricted to in-frame clones and leaves out a portion. This sample has around 600,000 clones; 95% occur once, and the top ten carry approximately 0.12%. The naive CD8 fraction comprised CD45RO-negative cells positively selected for CCR7 and excluded terminally differentiated effector memory CD45RA+ cells. The CDR3 loop spans 15 amino acids. In germline, CDR1 is SGHRS, CDR2 YFSETQ. The ends lost 0 bases at V and 2 bases at J; junction bases unmatched: 4.

The sample comprised naive CD8+ T cells sorted from blood. The chain uses TRBV5-1 and TRBJ2-7; 8 bases map to TRBD2. The sequence derives from a woman aged 25 to 39 in good health. In nucleotides, the CDR3 is TGCGCCAGCAGCTTGGATTGGGGACTAGCCTACGAGCAGTACTTC. Its translation: CASSLDWGLAYEQYF.